This TCR beta chain is drawn from a study of T cell repertoires in cytomegalovirus infection. To note about this clonotype: Its antigen is currently unknown.

The CDR3 has 16 amino acids. V lost 5 bases, J lost 3 bases, and 10 bases stayed unmatched. TCRdb re-called the reads with MiXCR, one entry per CDR3 protein. The repertoire holds approximately 89,000 distinct CDR3 sequences, roughly a quarter seen once, with 50% in the top ten. Sample: CD8+ T cells from cultured PBMCs, taken from culture after CMV antigen stimulation. This TCR was sampled from a human donor in good health (CMV status not recorded). Some clones in this sample may be carry-over from other donors' samples. This chain links TRBV12-3 or TRBV12-4 with TRBJ1-1, with 9 bases lining up with TRBD1. The CDR3 sequence: CASSTENRGLDTEAFF. CDR3 DNA: TGTGCCAGCAGTACTGAAAACAGGGGGCTAGACACTGAAGCTTTCTTT.